Sequencing of this T cell receptor beta chain was carried out in a study of blood T cell repertoires in COVID-19 (TCRdb year 2020). In terms of the full investigation: Collaborator samples came from the United States, Italy and Spain and covered acute and convalescent phases of COVID-19. Where available, HLA class I and class II types were obtained from metadata supplied by the sample provider rather than from assay-based typing. Subjects who had been exposed to COVID-19, were actively infected with it, or had recovered from it provided the deeply sampled blood TCRbeta repertoires that made up the dataset. The material from the prospective study consisted of cDNA or gDNA derived from T cells, B-cell-depleted T cells, or PBMCs. The sample metadata nearly always contained a de-identified subject ID, COVID-19 status, age in years and sex. A freely available public database, intended as a resource for researchers studying the immune response to SARS-CoV-2, is where the repertoires were released. The samples were drawn from two sources: the first 160 participants of the ongoing ImmuneRACE study, and 1,200 or so subjects contributed by 6 global collaborators. Results and caveats for the whole study, not just this receptor: The quantity of clinical and demographic metadata differed by source and by participant and was supplied without curation.

CDR1 PRHDT and CDR2 FYEKMQ are derived from the germline V gene (reference sequence). V has 6 bases trimmed and J has 3 bases trimmed; junction bases matching no gene number 4. CDR3 length: 13 amino acids, cysteine to phenylalanine. Of the read, only the CDR3 DNA is kept; its 39 bases are in frame from base 1. One collaborating source in Seattle enrolled patients while the patients were actively infected and followed the patients over time throughout the course of disease. The collaborating institutions used their own protocols to collect whole blood in K2EDTA tubes. For TCRbeta analysis, collaborators shipped samples in one of three forms: frozen whole blood, isolated PBMCs, or DNA extracted from either of those sample types. TCRbeta CDR3 regions were amplified from genomic DNA by means of the immunoSEQ Assay, a bias-controlled multiplex PCR. Turning to the authors' computational methods: The number of nucleated cells in each sample was estimated by amplification of reference gene primers within the assay. To quantify the absolute abundance of each unique TCRbeta CDR3 rearrangement, sequence reads were collapsed and filtered. Productive Simpson clonality was computed per sample as the square root of Simpson's diversity index over productive rearrangements. TCRdb carries this immuneACCESS record with in-frame sequences only. Its versions omit some clonotypes, under half of them owing to an unresolved V gene in the studies checked, with the rest unexplained. V and J calls and clone size are those listed in that table; D and trimming were worked out from the DNA. The table for this sample lists about 73,000 clones; around 77% of them were counted only once. The ten most abundant clones make up under 3% of the sample.

As for this clone: There is no known antigen for this receptor. One base away there is no much larger clone; base qualities are not given.

This TCR came from a man between 65 and 85 years old with COVID-19, enrolled during active disease. The sequence joins TRBV13 to TRBJ2-7; 8 central nucleotides agree with TRBD2. The sequenced sample was peripheral blood. CDR3 protein: CASRRSGGYEQYF. The sequenced DNA is TGTGCCAGCAGACGAAGCGGGGGCTACGAGCAGTACTTC.